The source of this T cell receptor (beta chain) is a study of technical replicates of blood from a handful of donors. The table came from immunoSEQ multiplex PCR; TCRdb's copy has only in-frame clones and leaves some out. The data show about 81,000 clones, 70% to 90% seen once. The J segment lost 5 bases and the V segment lost 0 bases, leaving 5 bases of the junction unmatched. Germline loops: CDR1 SGHRS, CDR2 YFSETQ. CDR3 length equals 15 residues. Sequencing input: PBMCs. The chain carries TRBV5-1 and TRBJ2-1, with 7 nucleotides matching TRBD2. This TCR was sampled from a human donor in good health. Some clones in this sample may be carry-over from other donors' samples. The CDR3 is CASSLASSGNNEQFF. DNA for the CDR3: TGCGCCAGCAGCTTGGCTTCTAGCGGAAACAATGAGCAGTTCTTC.